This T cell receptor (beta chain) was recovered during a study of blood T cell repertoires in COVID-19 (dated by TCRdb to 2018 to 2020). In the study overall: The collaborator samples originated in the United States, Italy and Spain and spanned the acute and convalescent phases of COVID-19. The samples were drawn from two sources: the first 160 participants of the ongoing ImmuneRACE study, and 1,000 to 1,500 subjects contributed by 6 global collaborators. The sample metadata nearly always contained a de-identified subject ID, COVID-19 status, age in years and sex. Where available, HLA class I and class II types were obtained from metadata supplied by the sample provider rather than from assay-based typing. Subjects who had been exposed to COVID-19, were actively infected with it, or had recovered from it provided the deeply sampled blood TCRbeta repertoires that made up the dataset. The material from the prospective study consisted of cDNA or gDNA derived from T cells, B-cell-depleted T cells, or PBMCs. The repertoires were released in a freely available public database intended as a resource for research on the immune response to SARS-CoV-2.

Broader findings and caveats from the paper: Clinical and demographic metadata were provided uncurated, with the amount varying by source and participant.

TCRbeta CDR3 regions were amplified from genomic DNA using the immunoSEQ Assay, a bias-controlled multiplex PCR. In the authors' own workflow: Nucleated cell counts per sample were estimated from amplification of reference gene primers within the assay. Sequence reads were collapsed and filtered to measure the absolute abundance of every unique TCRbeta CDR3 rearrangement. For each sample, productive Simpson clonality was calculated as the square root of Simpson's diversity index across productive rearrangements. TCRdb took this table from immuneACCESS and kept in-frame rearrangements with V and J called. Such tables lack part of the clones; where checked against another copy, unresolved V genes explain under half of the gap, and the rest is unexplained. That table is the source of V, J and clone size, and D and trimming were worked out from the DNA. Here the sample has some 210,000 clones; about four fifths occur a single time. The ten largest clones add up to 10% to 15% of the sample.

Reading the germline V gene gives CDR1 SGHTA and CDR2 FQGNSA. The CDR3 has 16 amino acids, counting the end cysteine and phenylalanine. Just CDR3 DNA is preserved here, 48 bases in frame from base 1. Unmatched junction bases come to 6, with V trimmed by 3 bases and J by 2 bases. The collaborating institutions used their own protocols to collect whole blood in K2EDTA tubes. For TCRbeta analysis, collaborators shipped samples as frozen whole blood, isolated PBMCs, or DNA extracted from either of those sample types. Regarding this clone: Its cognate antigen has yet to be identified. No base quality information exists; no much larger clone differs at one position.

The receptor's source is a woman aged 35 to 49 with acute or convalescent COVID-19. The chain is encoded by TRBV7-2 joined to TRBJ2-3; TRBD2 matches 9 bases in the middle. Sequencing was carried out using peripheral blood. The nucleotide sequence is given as TGTGCCAGCAGCTTTAAAGCGGGAGGACTCACAGATACGCAGTATTTT. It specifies CASSFKAGGLTDTQYF. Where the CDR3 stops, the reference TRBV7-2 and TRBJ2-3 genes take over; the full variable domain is GAGVSQSPSNKVTEKGKDVELRCDPISGHTALYWYRQSLGQGLEFLIYFQGNSAPDKSGLPSDRFSAERTGGSVSTLTIQRTQQEDSAVYLCASSFKAGGLTDTQYFGPGTRLTVL.